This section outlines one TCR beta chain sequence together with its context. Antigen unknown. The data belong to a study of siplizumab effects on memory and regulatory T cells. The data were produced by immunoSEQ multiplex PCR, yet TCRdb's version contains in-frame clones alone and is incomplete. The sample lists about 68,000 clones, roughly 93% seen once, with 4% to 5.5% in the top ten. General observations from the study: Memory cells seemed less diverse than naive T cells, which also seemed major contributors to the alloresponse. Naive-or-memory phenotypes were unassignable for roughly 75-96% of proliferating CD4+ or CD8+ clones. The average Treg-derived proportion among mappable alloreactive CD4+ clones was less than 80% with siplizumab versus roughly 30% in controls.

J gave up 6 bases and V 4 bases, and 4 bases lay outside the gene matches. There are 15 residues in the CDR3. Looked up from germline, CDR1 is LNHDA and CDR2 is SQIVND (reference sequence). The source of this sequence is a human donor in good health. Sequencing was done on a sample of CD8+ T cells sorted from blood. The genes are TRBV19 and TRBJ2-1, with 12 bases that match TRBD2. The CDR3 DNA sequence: TGTGCCAGTAGTACCTCTAGCGGGGGGGTCAATGAGCAGTTCTTC. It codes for CASSTSSGGVNEQFF.